This record covers a single TCR beta chain. This sample is drawn from a study of blood T cell repertoires in COVID-19. Study-level information: Sites across the United States, Italy and Spain contributed samples from acute and convalescent COVID-19.

Some clones are missing from TCRdb's copy, which holds only in-frame ones; the method was immunoSEQ multiplex PCR. The profile shows approximately 200,000 clones, about nine tenths of them singletons. Recruitment covered over 20 US areas and drew participants whose ages spanned roughly 18 to 100 years. Before being deemed recovered, Cohort 3 donors had two negative PCRs, clearance, or symptom resolution. Germline V gene sequence: CDR1 MNHEY, CDR2 SMNVEV (reference sequence). The V and J ends lost 3 bases and 14 bases respectively, with 15 bases between them. The CDR3 spans 12 residues. The source is a woman aged 25-40 years who had recovered from COVID-19. The V call is TRBV27, the J call TRBJ2-3; no clear D gene. Sequenced: PBMCs or T cells enriched from blood (not recorded which). In DNA form, the CDR3 reads TGTGCCAGCAGTTTTTCGGCTAGTAATCCGTATTTT. Its translation: CASSFSASNPYF.